A selection of T cell receptor beta chains follows, all from one sample in a study of blood T cell repertoires in COVID-19. Sequencing used immunoSEQ multiplex PCR; TCRdb keeps in-frame clones, though not all of them. The repertoire consists of under 300,000 clones, with approximately 85% occurring once and the leading ten covering around 10%. The sequenced sample was peripheral blood. The origin of the receptors is a woman in her 70s with acute or convalescent COVID-19. The conserved cysteine and the conserved F or W are not part of the CDR3 here. Each record gives: V gene, J gene, CDR3 protein.

v_call: TRBV9; j_call: TRBJ1-6; cdr3_aa: ASSPQGSNSPLH
v_call: TRBV7-2; j_call: TRBJ1-4; cdr3_aa: ASSLAGAQEKLF
v_call: TRBV18; j_call: TRBJ1-4; cdr3_aa: ASSPERTTHRAANEKLF
v_call: TRBV5-1; j_call: TRBJ2-3; cdr3_aa: ASSLGLAGGPTSTDTQY
v_call: TRBV11-1; j_call: TRBJ1-2; cdr3_aa: ASSLTGDYGYT
v_call: TRBV11-2; j_call: TRBJ2-5; cdr3_aa: ASSFPAGEETQY
v_call: TRBV9; j_call: TRBJ2-2; cdr3_aa: ASSALMQTGELF
v_call: TRBV11-1; j_call: TRBJ2-5; cdr3_aa: ASSLGTSGKQETQY
v_call: TRBV2; j_call: TRBJ2-5; cdr3_aa: ASIPTVQGTQY
v_call: TRBV19; j_call: TRBJ2-7; cdr3_aa: ASSTGGPYEQY
v_call: TRBV6-5; j_call: TRBJ1-4; cdr3_aa: ASSRRQGANEKLF
v_call: TRBV7-9; j_call: TRBJ2-7; cdr3_aa: ASSAAVEQY
v_call: TRBV4-1; j_call: TRBJ1-2; cdr3_aa: ASSLSAQGALNLYGYT
v_call: TRBV6-5; j_call: TRBJ1-4; cdr3_aa: ASGQNPNEKLF
v_call: TRBV15; j_call: TRBJ1-2; cdr3_aa: ATSRGESNYGYT
v_call: TRBV12-3/TRBV12-4; j_call: TRBJ1-1; cdr3_aa: ASSFSSNTEAF
v_call: TRBV29-1; j_call: TRBJ2-3; cdr3_aa: SVEAPPGGAHDTQY
v_call: TRBV5-6; j_call: TRBJ2-1; cdr3_aa: ASSLPSSPYNEQF
v_call: TRBV4-2; j_call: TRBJ1-2; cdr3_aa: ASSQRGTGTFLYGYT
v_call: TRBV30; j_call: TRBJ2-2; cdr3_aa: AWYAGNTGELF
v_call: TRBV7-2; j_call: TRBJ2-3; cdr3_aa: ASSLGQGVTDTQY
v_call: TRBV4-1; j_call: TRBJ2-7; cdr3_aa: ASSHPGQGSYEQY
v_call: TRBV19; j_call: TRBJ2-7; cdr3_aa: ASSTSSGQGAYEQY
v_call: TRBV6-2/TRBV6-3; j_call: TRBJ1-5; cdr3_aa: ASSTGGRNQPQH
v_call: TRBV4-2; j_call: TRBJ2-7; cdr3_aa: ASSQVGTGDYEQY
v_call: TRBV2; j_call: TRBJ1-2; cdr3_aa: ASSERGTVQINYGYT
v_call: TRBV9; j_call: TRBJ2-3; cdr3_aa: ASRNGQSSTDTQY
v_call: TRBV10-3; j_call: TRBJ1-1; cdr3_aa: ANRADRNTEAF